This is a list of T cell receptor beta chains from one sample in a study of neurological immune-mediated disorders. TCRdb fed the 5' RACE reads into MiXCR, producing one record per CDR3 protein. The repertoire holds about 66,000 distinct CDR3 sequences, around 3.9% seen once, with approximately 1.2% in the top ten. Material: PBMCs. These receptors all stem from a man aged 25-45 years with multiple sclerosis. CDR3s include the opening cysteine and the closing phenylalanine or tryptophan. D genes are given only for firm matches. Expanded clones get a size class; other rows say once, few or many, or leave the size out.

size: many; D: .; V: TRBV5-1; J: TRBJ2-1; CDR3: CASSSGQSYNEQFF; DNA: TGCGCCAGCAGCTCGGGACAATCCTACAATGAGCAGTTCTTC
size: many; D: .; V: TRBV3-1; J: TRBJ2-7; CDR3: CASSPGYAQQYF; DNA: TGTGCCAGCAGCCCAGGGTACGCCCAGCAGTACTTC
size: many; D: .; V: TRBV12-3/TRBV12-4; J: TRBJ1-5; CDR3: CASGPSGLINQPQHF; DNA: TGTGCCAGCGGCCCCTCCGGACTGATCAATCAGCCCCAGCATTTT
size: many; D: .; V: TRBV20-1; J: TRBJ1-3; CDR3: CSAIGGNTIYF; DNA: TGCAGTGCTATAGGTGGAAACACCATATATTTT
size: few; D: TRBD2; V: TRBV7-9; J: TRBJ2-1; CDR3: CASSNRVGSGGREQFF; DNA: TGTGCCAGCAGCAACAGGGTCGGTAGCGGGGGGCGTGAGCAGTTCTTC
size: many; D: TRBD1; V: TRBV4-1; J: TRBJ2-4; CDR3: CASSQVGTAKNIQYF; DNA: TGCGCCAGCAGCCAAGTAGGGACAGCAAAAAACATTCAGTACTTC
size: few; D: .; V: TRBV30; J: TRBJ2-5; CDR3: CAWKNGYSLETQYF; DNA: TGTGCCTGGAAAAACGGATACTCTCTTGAGACCCAGTACTTC
size: many; D: TRBD1; V: TRBV5-1; J: TRBJ2-7; CDR3: CASSLGTGITYEQYF; DNA: TGCGCCAGCAGCCTTGGGACAGGAATAACCTACGAGCAGTACTTC
size: many; D: .; V: TRBV7-9; J: TRBJ2-7; CDR3: CASSPVEGSRAGQYF; DNA: TGTGCCAGCAGCCCCGTGGAGGGCTCCCGGGCGGGGCAGTACTTC
size: many; D: .; V: TRBV5-1; J: TRBJ1-1; CDR3: CASSLGHTNTEAFF; DNA: TGCGCCAGCAGCTTGGGGCACACCAACACTGAAGCTTTCTTT
size: many; D: .; V: TRBV20-1; J: TRBJ2-1; CDR3: CSATNNEQFF; DNA: TGCAGTGCCACAAATAATGAGCAGTTCTTC
size: many; D: .; V: TRBV3-1; J: TRBJ2-7; CDR3: CASSQDLADYEQYF; DNA: TGTGCCAGCAGCCAAGACTTAGCGGACTACGAGCAGTACTTC
size: many; D: .; V: TRBV7-8; J: TRBJ2-1; CDR3: CASSLGRRDEQFF; DNA: TGTGCCAGCAGCTTAGGGAGGAGGGATGAGCAGTTCTTC
size: many; D: .; V: TRBV20-1; J: TRBJ2-1; CDR3: CSAALVRGHNEQFF; DNA: TGCAGTGCTGCCCTGGTGCGGGGCCACAATGAGCAGTTCTTC
size: many; D: .; V: TRBV20-1; J: TRBJ1-1; CDR3: CSARDRLTGLGTEAFF; DNA: TGCAGTGCTAGAGATCGTTTAACCGGATTGGGCACTGAAGCTTTCTTT
size: many; D: .; V: TRBV6-5; J: TRBJ1-4; CDR3: CASSYSGRRGEKLFF; DNA: TGTGCCAGCAGTTACTCAGGCAGGCGGGGGGAAAAACTGTTTTTT
size: many; D: .; V: TRBV20-1; J: TRBJ1-5; CDR3: CSARTRVDQPQHF; DNA: TGCAGTGCTAGGACCAGGGTAGATCAGCCCCAGCATTTT
size: many; D: TRBD1; V: TRBV15; J: TRBJ2-1; CDR3: CATSRADRGPSLF; DNA: TGTGCCACCAGCAGAGCCGACAGGGGGCCCTCGCTCTTC
size: .; D: .; V: TRBV5-6; J: TRBJ1-2; CDR3: CASSLVGNYGYTF; DNA: TGTGCCAGCAGCTTGGTTGGCAACTATGGCTACACCTTC
size: many; D: TRBD2; V: TRBV20-1; J: TRBJ2-7; CDR3: CSARDVRTSGYEQYF; DNA: TGCAGTGCGAGGGATGTCCGGACTAGCGGATACGAGCAGTACTTC
size: many; D: TRBD2; V: TRBV10-3; J: TRBJ2-3; CDR3: CATIAGGSTDTQYF; DNA: TGTGCCACCATAGCGGGGGGTAGCACAGATACGCAGTATTTT
size: many; D: TRBD1; V: TRBV5-5; J: TRBJ1-6; CDR3: CASSVDRGYSPLHF; DNA: TGTGCCAGCAGCGTGGACAGGGGCTATTCACCCCTCCACTTT
size: many; D: .; V: TRBV12-3/TRBV12-4; J: TRBJ1-1; CDR3: CASSLGTLNTEAFF; DNA: TGTGCCAGCAGTTTGGGCACCCTGAACACTGAAGCTTTCTTT
size: many; D: TRBD2; V: TRBV11-2; J: TRBJ2-1; CDR3: CASSGLGLAGGPTYNEQFF; DNA: TGTGCCAGCAGCGGACTGGGACTAGCGGGGGGACCTACCTACAATGAGCAGTTCTTC
size: many; D: .; V: TRBV7-9; J: TRBJ2-1; CDR3: CASSPREGGAYNEQFF; DNA: TGTGCCAGCAGCCCCCGAGAAGGGGGTGCCTACAATGAGCAGTTCTTC
size: many; D: TRBD1; V: TRBV7-2; J: TRBJ1-6; CDR3: CASSSRQGAHSPLHF; DNA: TGTGCCAGCAGCTCCCGACAGGGGGCACATTCACCCCTCCACTTT
size: many; D: .; V: TRBV27; J: TRBJ2-5; CDR3: CASSLTWGETQYF; DNA: TGTGCCAGCAGTCTGACCTGGGGAGAGACCCAGTACTTC
size: many; D: TRBD1; V: TRBV27; J: TRBJ2-1; CDR3: CASTLSGQGDEQFF; DNA: TGTGCCAGCACATTATCGGGACAGGGGGATGAGCAGTTCTTC
size: many; D: TRBD2; V: TRBV5-8; J: TRBJ2-1; CDR3: CASSFWTSWRYNEQFF; DNA: TGTGCCAGCAGCTTCTGGACTAGCTGGCGGTACAATGAGCAGTTCTTC
size: many; D: TRBD1; V: TRBV3-1; J: TRBJ2-7; CDR3: CASSQDPGTAYEQYF; DNA: TGTGCCAGCAGCCAAGATCCCGGGACAGCCTACGAGCAGTACTTC
size: many; D: .; V: TRBV5-6; J: TRBJ1-1; CDR3: CASSLWRRERGTEAFF; DNA: TGTGCCAGCAGCTTGTGGCGGAGGGAGCGCGGCACTGAAGCTTTCTTT
size: many; D: .; V: TRBV14; J: TRBJ1-1; CDR3: CASSQLGYLDDTEAFF; DNA: TGTGCCAGCAGCCAGCTTGGATATTTGGATGACACTGAAGCTTTCTTT
size: many; D: TRBD2; V: TRBV20-1; J: TRBJ2-5; CDR3: CSARGLAGGLKETQYF; DNA: TGCAGTGCTAGAGGCCTAGCGGGGGGGTTGAAAGAGACCCAGTACTTC
size: many; D: .; V: TRBV3-1; J: TRBJ2-3; CDR3: CASSQEWRGGPADTQYF; DNA: TGTGCCAGCAGCCAAGAATGGCGAGGCGGACCAGCAGATACGCAGTATTTT
size: many; D: .; V: TRBV7-8; J: TRBJ1-1; CDR3: CASSFGTDTEAFF; DNA: TGTGCCAGCAGCTTTGGGACGGATACTGAAGCTTTCTTT